The 8 T cell receptor beta chains given below trace back to one sample, sequenced in a study of CD8 T cells in Susac syndrome (dated by TCRdb to the late 2010s). Library preparation was by the immunoSEQ multiplex PCR assay. RNA was extracted with the RNeasy kit and about 0.5 to 1 ug was reverse transcribed using random hexamers. Starting from the raw public reads, TCRdb applied fastp trimming at Q25, assembled clones with MiXCR and retained in-frame beta chains. Each entry merges the rows of one CDR3 protein and shows their most common DNA and genes. The sample yields under 95,000 distinct CDR3 sequences; just under 95% were counted once. The ten largest make up 0.3% of the sample. The sample taken for sequencing was CD4+ T cells from PBMCs. The receptors shown here come from a human donor with Susac syndrome.

The chain links TRBV29-1 to TRBJ1-2; no clear D gene. Germline V gene lookup returns CDR1 SQVTM and CDR2 ANQGSEA. The CDR3 is 14 amino acids. With 0 bases removed from V and 2 bases from J, the gap between germline ends came to 10 bases. The CDR3 is CSVEDGSQNYGYTF. The CDR3 DNA follows: TGCAGCGTTGAAGATGGCAGCCAAAACTATGGCTACACCTTC.

The chain joins TRBV12-3 or TRBV12-4 to TRBJ1-2; 8 bases map to TRBD1. This CDR3 is built from 13 residues. V lost 5 bases, J lost 6 bases, and 5 bases stayed unmatched. CDR3 nucleotides: TGTGCCAGCAGTACCAGACAGGGGAATGGCTACACCTTC. This encodes CASSTRQGNGYTF.

The V gene is TRBV11-3, the J gene TRBJ2-2, with 12 bases identical to TRBD2. V shed 5 bases and J 8 bases; nucleotides not matched to a gene: 9. The CDR3 runs to 16 residues. CDR1 and CDR2 (germline): SGHNT, YENEEA. CDR3 nucleotide sequence: TGTGCCAGCAGCACCTCTAGCGGGGGGGCTCTGGGGGAGCTGTTTTTT. The encoded protein is CASSTSSGGALGELFF.

The chain couples TRBV5-4 to TRBJ2-1, with D uncertain. Trimming cost V 5 bases and J 5 bases, with 11 bases left between them. Germline lookup yields CDR1 SGHNT and CDR2 YYREEE (reference sequence). The CDR3 length is 13 residues. In nucleotides, the CDR3 is TGTGCCAGCAGACTGGACCCTAACAATGAGCAGTTCTTC. This codes for CASRLDPNNEQFF. The variable domain in full, completed from reference TRBV5-4 and TRBJ2-1, reads ETGVTQSPTHLIKTRGQQVTLRCSSQSGHNTVSWYQQALGQGPQFIFQYYREEENGRGNFPPRFSGLQFPNYSSELNVNALELDDSALYLCASRLDPNNEQFFGPGTRLTVL.

The J gene is TRBJ1-2, the V gene TRBV2; a weak D match, TRBD1 (6 bases). V was cut by 2 bases and J by 4 bases, with 14 bases left in between. The CDR3 loop spans 15 amino acids. Germline lookup yields CDR1 SNHLY and CDR2 FYNNEI. The CDR3 protein is CASSERRQATYGYTF. The CDR3 nucleotides read TGTGCCAGCAGTGAAAGGAGACAGGCAACCTATGGCTACACCTTC.

With respect to this clonotype: An end of the junction differs from the germline gene, which may be a read error. The rearrangement links TRBV3-1 to TRBJ1-3; maybe TRBD1 (5 bases). The CDR3 spans 12 residues. Per germline, CDR1 LGHDT and CDR2 YNNKEL (reference sequence). Here the CDR3 DNA reads TGTGCCAGCAGCCAAGGGGCCGCACAGGAGGTTTTT. Its translation is CASSQGAAQEVF.

This rearrangement joins TRBV7-2 to TRBJ2-5; D unclear. The CDR3 spans 14 residues. Trimming shortened V by 3 bases and J by 2 bases, and 10 bases separated the two germline ends. CDR1 is SGHTA and CDR2 is FQGNSA in the germline V gene. This CDR3 reads CASSFSGPQETQYF. CDR3 coding DNA: TGTGCCAGCAGCTTCAGTGGACCTCAAGAGACCCAGTACTTC.

This chain uses TRBV12-3 or TRBV12-4 with TRBJ2-3; the D is unclear. V gave up 5 bases and J gave up 5 bases, with 5 bases separating them. The CDR3 runs to 11 residues. In DNA form, the CDR3 reads TGTGCCAGCAGTCAAATAGATACGCAGTATTTT. It specifies CASSQIDTQYF.